The 26 T cell receptor beta chains presented below share a single source sample, sequenced in a study of T-cell memory formation after mild COVID-19. TCRdb processed the 5' RACE reads anew with MiXCR; each CDR3 protein has one entry. The sample lists approximately 100,000 distinct CDR3 sequences, approximately 25% occurring once. Material: PBMCs or a T cell subset sorted from them (not recorded which). These receptors came from a man aged 18-30 years who had mild COVID-19 (a few samples of this study predate the infection). Cell type and time point are not known.

Only a few counts were recorded for this clonotype. The gene calls are TRBV6-2 or TRBV6-3 and TRBJ2-1; D not resolved. The germline CDR1 and CDR2 sequences are MNHEY and SVGEGT. The CDR3 runs to 15 residues. Trimming stripped 5 bases from V and 5 bases from J, with 16 bases between. The CDR3 loop reads CASSLTPLIHNEQFF. DNA for the CDR3: TGTGCCAGCAGTCTGACCCCACTGATTCACAATGAGCAGTTCTTC.

Only a few counts were recorded for this clonotype. The chain couples TRBV7-3 to TRBJ2-1; D perhaps matches TRBD2 (5 bases). The V gene's germline CDR1 is SGHTA and CDR2 FQGTGA. Deletions cut 0 bases from V and 8 bases from J, with 14 bases between. The CDR3 is 15 amino acids. CDR3 nucleotides: TGTGCCAGCAGCTTAACCCGGGGAAGTGCCGATGAGCAGTTCTTC. Amino acids: CASSLTRGSADEQFF.

This chain connects TRBV29-1 to TRBJ2-5; D gene ambiguous. Germline values: CDR1 SQVTM, CDR2 ANQGSEA. This CDR3 region has 12 residues. The V and J ends lost 5 bases and 5 bases respectively, with 12 bases between them. The CDR3 reads CSVRREVETQYF. Written as DNA, the CDR3 is TGCAGCGTTAGGCGAGAAGTGGAGACCCAGTACTTC.

Only a few counts were recorded for this clonotype. The V and J genes are TRBV12-5 and TRBJ2-4; perhaps TRBD2 as D (5 bases). Germline V gives CDR1 LGHNT, CDR2 FRNRAP. The CDR3 covers 14 residues. Trimming cost V 10 bases and J 1 base, with 14 bases left between them. The CDR3 DNA reads as TGTGCTACCTACCCGGGGATGGCCAAAAACATTCAGTACTTC. Protein: CATYPGMAKNIQYF.

This chain uses TRBV5-1 with TRBJ2-7, with D uncertain. CDR1 SGHRS and CDR2 YFSETQ come from the germline V gene. V lost 0 bases and J 4 bases, leaving 11 bases between the germline ends. The CDR3 has 14 residues. CDR3 residues: CASSLDFIRYEQYV. DNA of the CDR3: TGCGCCAGCAGCTTGGACTTTATCCGATACGAGCAGTACGTC.

The chain joins TRBV7-9 to TRBJ2-1; D unclear. V was trimmed by 8 bases and J by 5 bases, leaving 16 bases between them. Germline values: CDR1 SEHNR, CDR2 FQNEAQ (reference sequence). The CDR3 extends over 14 amino acids. The CDR3 DNA follows: TGTGCCAGCTCCCAATTGGGGTTCGACAATGAGCAGTTCTTC. Protein: CASSQLGFDNEQFF.

V gene TRBV7-9 combines with J gene TRBJ2-1; a possible D gene is TRBD2 (7 bases). With 2 bases removed from V and 8 bases from J, the gap between germline ends came to 16 bases. Germline V gives CDR1 SEHNR, CDR2 FQNEAQ (reference sequence). This CDR3 contains 15 residues. CDR3 sequence: CASSLTLAGADEQFF. CDR3 coding DNA: TGTGCCAGCAGCTTAACATTGGCGGGGGCAGATGAGCAGTTCTTC.

The chain carries TRBV11-3 and TRBJ2-1; D is unclear. Germline CDR1 and CDR2: SGHNT and YENEEA. Trimming left V 3 bases short and J 10 bases short, with 10 bases between. The CDR3 consists of 12 residues. The CDR3: CASSLGLGEQFF. CDR3 in DNA: TGTGCCAGCAGCTTGGGGTTAGGAGAGCAGTTCTTC.

This clonotype turned up a few times. The genes are TRBV27 and TRBJ2-1; a possible D gene is TRBD1 (6 bases). The V gene lost 5 bases and the J gene lost 0 bases, with 14 bases spanning the gap. The germline V gene encodes CDR1 MNHEY and CDR2 SMNVEV (reference sequence). CDR3 length: 16 amino acids. The CDR3 is CASSGGLISSYNEQFF. In DNA, the CDR3 is TGTGCCAGCAGTGGGGGCTTAATTAGCTCCTACAATGAGCAGTTCTTC.

This clonotype was counted once. In DNA form, the CDR3 reads TGCGCCAGCAGCCAGAGTAACTATGGCTACACCTTC. This encodes CASSQSNYGYTF. V usage is TRBV4-3 and J usage is TRBJ1-2; no firm D call. V lost 3 bases and J 1 base, leaving 3 bases between the germline ends. The CDR3 is made up of 12 amino acids. CDR1 and CDR2 (germline): LGHNA, YSLEER.

The CDR3 coding sequence is TGTGCCAGCAGCTCCGATGGAGGGTTGGGTAGGTACAATGAGCAGTTCTTC. It is translated as CASSSDGGLGRYNEQFF. This chain joins TRBV11-2 and TRBJ2-1; D possibly corresponds to TRBD2 (6 bases). Germline CDR1 is SGHAT and CDR2 is FQNNGV. The CDR3 consists of 17 residues. V dropped 4 bases and J dropped 4 bases, with 20 bases sitting between them.

This chain connects TRBV5-4 to TRBJ1-2, with a tentative D call TRBD1 (5 bases). In germline, CDR1 is SGHNT, CDR2 YYREEE (reference sequence). Trimming left V 5 bases short and J 6 bases short, with 17 bases between. The CDR3 sequence is 14 residues long. The CDR3 bases are TGTGCCAGCAGTCCGTGGGACTATCGGGATGGCTACACCTTC. Protein sequence: CASSPWDYRDGYTF.

The CDR3 reads CASSSGELSRTDTQYF. The CDR3 DNA is TGTGCCAGCAGCTCTGGAGAGCTGTCCAGGACAGATACGCAGTATTTT. The chain joins TRBV7-6 to TRBJ2-3; D remains unclear. CDR1 and CDR2 from the germline V gene are SGHVS and FNYEAQ. This CDR3 region has 16 residues. V was cut by 4 bases and J by 3 bases, with 17 bases left in between. Based on the CDR3 plus reference TRBV7-6 and TRBJ2-3, the full variable domain is GAGVSQSPRYKVTKRGQDVALRCDPISGHVSLYWYRQALGQGPEFLTYFNYEAQQDKSGLPNDRFSAERPEGSISTLTIQRTEQRDSAMYRCASSSGELSRTDTQYFGPGTRLTVL.

The J gene is TRBJ2-7, the V gene TRBV4-1, with 11 nucleotides matching TRBD2. The length of the CDR3 is 15 residues. Germline CDR1 MGHRA, CDR2 YSYEKL. Trimming cost V 1 base and J 7 bases; bases outside gene matches: 6. The CDR3 region has the DNA TGCGCCAGCAGCCAAGCAAGACTAGCGGGGCAGGAGCAGTACTTC. It is translated as CASSQARLAGQEQYF.

The chain links TRBV20-1 to TRBJ2-1; TRBD1 aligns across 7 bases. V shed 2 bases, J shed 0 bases, and the junction held 7 bases outside the gene matches. Germline V gene lookup returns CDR1 DFQATT and CDR2 SNEGSKA (reference sequence). The CDR3 sequence is 16 residues long. The CDR3 is CSARRRDRSSYNEQFF. The CDR3 coding sequence is TGCAGTGCTAGACGCCGGGACAGAAGCTCCTACAATGAGCAGTTCTTC.

This clonotype was seen a handful of times. This chain uses TRBV4-1 with TRBJ1-5; D is unclear. CDR1 is MGHRA and CDR2 is YSYEKL in the germline V gene. CDR3 length: 15 amino acids. The V gene lost 4 bases and the J gene lost 2 bases, with 12 bases spanning the gap. This chain's CDR3 is CASSPPGWGNQPQHF. The CDR3 DNA reads as TGCGCCAGCAGCCCCCCAGGTTGGGGCAATCAGCCCCAGCATTTT.

V is TRBV5-1 and J is TRBJ2-1; D uncertain. V was cut by 1 base and J by 8 bases, with 10 bases left in between. Germline loops: CDR1 SGHRS, CDR2 YFSETQ. CDR3 size: 13 residues. The CDR3 DNA sequence: TGCGCCAGCAGCTTGAGTGGGTTCTATGAGCAGTTCTTC. This translates into CASSLSGFYEQFF.

There are a few counts of this clonotype. The rearrangement joins TRBV7-9 to TRBJ2-3; D may be TRBD1 (6 bases). CDR1 is SEHNR, CDR2 FQNEAQ, per germline (reference sequence). Trimming took 6 bases from V and 1 from J, leaving 17 bases between them. The CDR3 sequence is 16 residues long. DNA of the CDR3: TGTGCCAGCAGGTCTTTGCGGACAGCGGGCACAGATACGCAGTATTTT. Translated, it gives CASRSLRTAGTDTQYF.

This clonotype was counted many times. The rearrangement joins TRBV27 to TRBJ1-1; 9 bases align to TRBD1. CDR3 size: 14 residues. Germline V gives CDR1 MNHEY, CDR2 SMNVEV (reference sequence). J was trimmed by 10 bases and V by 2 bases; bases with no gene match: 8. Written as DNA, the CDR3 is TGTGCCAGCAGTTTAAACACAGGGGGCAGGGTAGCTTTCTTT. This gives the protein CASSLNTGGRVAFF.

V gene TRBV7-2 combines with J gene TRBJ1-5, with TRBD1 as a possible D gene (6 bases). CDR3 length: 15 amino acids. Trimming removed 6 bases at V and 2 bases at J, with 14 bases between. Germline CDR1 reads SGHTA; CDR2 reads FQGNSA. CDR3 amino acids: CASRPGAAGNQPQHF. CDR3 bases: TGTGCCAGCAGACCGGGGGCGGCGGGCAATCAGCCCCAGCATTTT.

The chain recombines TRBV4-2 with TRBJ2-1; D is ambiguous. V was pared by 2 bases and J by 7 bases, with 12 bases between. In germline, CDR1 is LGHNA, CDR2 YNFKEQ. The CDR3 extends over 14 amino acids. The CDR3 DNA reads as TGTGCCAGCAGCCAACCCCCCCGAGGAAATGAGCAGTTCTTC. Protein sequence: CASSQPPRGNEQFF.

The rearrangement uses TRBV7-9 and TRBJ2-3; maybe TRBD1 (6 bases). Germline V gene data show CDR1 as SEHNR and CDR2 as FQNEAQ (reference sequence). CDR3 size: 15 residues. V dropped 8 bases and J dropped 0 bases, with 15 bases sitting between them. CDR3 sequence reads: CASGPGAHSTDTQYF. CDR3 nucleotides: TGTGCCAGCGGACCAGGGGCCCATAGCACAGATACGCAGTATTTT.

This clonotype was found many times. The chain joins TRBV5-1 to TRBJ1-2; 7 nucleotides line up with TRBD1. V lost 2 bases to trimming and J lost 0 bases; unmatched junction nucleotides: 4. The CDR3 runs to 15 residues. In germline, CDR1 is SGHRS, CDR2 YFSETQ. CDR3 DNA: TGCGCCAGCAGCTTACGGGGGACAGCTAACTATGGCTACACCTTC. It is translated as CASSLRGTANYGYTF.

The sample holds many counts of this clonotype. The chain couples TRBV2 to TRBJ1-1; D ambiguous. Trimming removed 4 bases at V and 1 base at J, with 10 bases between. Germline values: CDR1 SNHLY, CDR2 FYNNEI. The CDR3 has 14 residues. The CDR3 is CASSGAYQNTEAFF. CDR3 DNA: TGTGCCAGCAGTGGGGCATATCAGAACACTGAAGCTTTCTTT.

This clonotype has just a few counts. The chain employs TRBV5-6 and TRBJ1-2; TRBD1 matches 8 bases. Germline assignment: CDR1 SGHDT and CDR2 YYEEEE. The V gene end was trimmed by 4 bases and the J gene end by 6 bases; junction bases not matched to a gene: 5. CDR3 size: 13 residues. This chain's CDR3 is CASSRDRINGYTF. The CDR3 bases are TGTGCCAGCAGCCGGGACAGGATCAATGGCTACACCTTC.

The genes are TRBV4-3 and TRBJ2-1; D not certain. Germline lookup yields CDR1 LGHNA and CDR2 YSLEER. The CDR3 contains 16 residues. Trimming took 1 base from V and 3 from J, leaving 13 bases between them. The CDR3 loop is CASSQGRAAVYNEQFF. The CDR3 DNA follows: TGCGCCAGCAGCCAAGGTCGCGCAGCCGTCTACAATGAGCAGTTCTTC.